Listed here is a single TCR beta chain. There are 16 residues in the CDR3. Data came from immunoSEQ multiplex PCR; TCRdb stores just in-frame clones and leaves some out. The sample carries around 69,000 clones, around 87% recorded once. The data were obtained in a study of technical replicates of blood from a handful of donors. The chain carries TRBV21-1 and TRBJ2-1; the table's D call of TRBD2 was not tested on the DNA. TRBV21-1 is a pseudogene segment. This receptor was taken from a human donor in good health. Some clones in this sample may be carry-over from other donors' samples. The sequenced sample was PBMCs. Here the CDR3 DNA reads TGTGCCAGCAGTCGTACCCTAGCGGGTACGGACAATGAGCAGTTCTTC. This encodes CASSRTLAGTDNEQFF.